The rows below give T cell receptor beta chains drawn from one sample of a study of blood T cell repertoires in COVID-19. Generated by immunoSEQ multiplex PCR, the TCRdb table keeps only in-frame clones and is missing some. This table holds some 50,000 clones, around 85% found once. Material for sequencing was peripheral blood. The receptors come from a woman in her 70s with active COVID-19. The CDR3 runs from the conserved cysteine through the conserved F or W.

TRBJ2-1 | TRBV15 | CATSRDSFSGSDRNEQFF
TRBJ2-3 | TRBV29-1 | CSVTSGLVGHGYKADTQYF
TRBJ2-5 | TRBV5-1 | CASSLGQGARFRETQYF
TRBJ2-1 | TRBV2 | CASSVSGRWDEQFF
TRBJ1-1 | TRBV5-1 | CASSDHRGPTEAFF
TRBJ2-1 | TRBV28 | CASSLGLGEQFF
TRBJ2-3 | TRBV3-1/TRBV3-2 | CASFPSEGTDTQYF
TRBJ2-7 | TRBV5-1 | CASSLAGNYEQYF
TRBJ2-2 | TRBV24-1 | CATSPFSLSGELFF
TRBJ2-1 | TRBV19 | CASSETSGGSYNEQFF
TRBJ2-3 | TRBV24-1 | CATSDLDRLGTDTQYF
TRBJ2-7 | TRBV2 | CASSDHGADTYEQYF
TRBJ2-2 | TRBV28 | CASSFLDINTGELFF
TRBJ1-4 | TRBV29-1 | CSVQGATNEKLFF
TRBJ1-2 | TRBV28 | CASSPTEFTNYGYTF
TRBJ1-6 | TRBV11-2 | CASSLDLATGNSPLHF
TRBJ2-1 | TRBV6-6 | CASSSPKTGAYNEQFF
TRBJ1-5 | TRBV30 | CAWRTGGLGQPQHF
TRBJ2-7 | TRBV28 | CASSSSDRAYEQYF
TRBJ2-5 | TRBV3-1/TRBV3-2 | CASSLTGVGETQYF
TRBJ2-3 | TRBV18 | CASSQGQGTDTQYF
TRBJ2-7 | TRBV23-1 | CASSRGLAGGDYEQYF
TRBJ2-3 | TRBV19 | CASTLEGGRGDTQYF
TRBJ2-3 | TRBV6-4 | CASSDPVGREGRDTQYF
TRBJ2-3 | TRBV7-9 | CASSSPGSGSRTDTQYF
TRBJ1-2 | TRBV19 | CASSQTRAENYGYTF
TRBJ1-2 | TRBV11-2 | CASSPNQGSPKDYTF
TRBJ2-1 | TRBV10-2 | CASRDYYNEQFF
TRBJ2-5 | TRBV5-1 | CASSRGLTQETQYF
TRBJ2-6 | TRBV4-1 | CASSQDFSGGANVLTF
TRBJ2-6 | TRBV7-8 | CASSLSFSNVLTF
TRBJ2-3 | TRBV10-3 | CAISDFGLAGGQADTQYF
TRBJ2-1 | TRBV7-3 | CASSSSAASGYNEQFF
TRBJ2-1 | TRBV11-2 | CASSFRTSSGYEQFF
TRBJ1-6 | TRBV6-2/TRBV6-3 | CASSYSGQNSPLHF
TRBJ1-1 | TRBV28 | CASSAQRGRGTEAFF
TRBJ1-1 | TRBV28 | CASTGATEAFF
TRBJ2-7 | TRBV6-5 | CASRWTGKDEQYF
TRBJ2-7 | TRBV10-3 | CAISELSGKYEQYF
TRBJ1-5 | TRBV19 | CASRKKGQGSDQPQHF
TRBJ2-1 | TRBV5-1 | CASSFPGTGQDEQFF
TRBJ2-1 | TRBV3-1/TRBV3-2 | CASRLSGSAYNEQFF
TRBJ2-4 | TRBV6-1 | CASSEGLALAKNIQYF
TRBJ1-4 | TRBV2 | CASSDRVGDEKLFF
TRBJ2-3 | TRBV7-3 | CASSVDSTDTQYF
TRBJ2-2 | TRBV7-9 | CASQKGGERTGELFF
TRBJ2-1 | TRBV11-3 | CASSLDLGLLGQGNEQFF
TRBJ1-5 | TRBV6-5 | CASSHGTASNQPQHF
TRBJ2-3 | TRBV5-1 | CASSLQDTQYF
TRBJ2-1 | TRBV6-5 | CASSYSNSEQFF
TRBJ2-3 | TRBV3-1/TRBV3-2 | CASSQDQAGITDTQYF